A selection of T cell receptor beta chains follows, all from one sample in a study of T-cell reconstitution after alpha-beta-depleted transplantation in children. TCRdb fed the PCR reads into MiXCR, producing one record per CDR3 protein. The repertoire consists of some 75,000 distinct CDR3 sequences, with about 6.7% occurring once and the leading ten covering approximately 2.4%. Sequenced here: PBMCs from the stem cell graft donor, sampled from the stem cell graft. All receptors derive from a human donor who donated a stem cell graft to a child with acute lymphoblastic leukemia. CDR3s include the opening cysteine and the closing phenylalanine or tryptophan.

v_call cdr3_aa
TRBV7-9 CASSFSGRNRNIQYF
TRBV19 CASQVAGNTEAFF
TRBV6-5 CASRAYLGQGEKLFF
TRBV5-1 CASSRSVRFVPSGIFYEQFF
TRBV20-1 CHPGGRSNQPQHF
TRBV7-3 CASSDGGRTEAFF
TRBV11-3 CASSLRASDYEQYF
TRBV7-9 CASSSGGTGELFF
TRBV7-2 CASSFKTPYEQYF
TRBV3-1 CASSQGTSGQYF
TRBV11-2 CASSPRGAWDFGNTIYF
TRBV28 CASSTTGGTNTEAFF
TRBV5-1 CASSLGIGGGSYEQYF
TRBV28 CASRPPQGSGAFF
TRBV6-5 CASSYRTTNEKLFF
TRBV10-3 CAARPWGIYF
TRBV4-1 CASSQVERLGNSPLHF
TRBV12-3/TRBV12-4 CASSGGDALSFNSNQPQHF
TRBV7-2 CASSQLPRTGELFF
TRBV5-4 CASSRGDRGFNEQFF
TRBV5-5 CASSLGGSGANVLTF
TRBV5-1 CASSLAHGTEAFF
TRBV7-2 CASSLGRGRTGELFF
TRBV9 CASSVRSGDTQYF
TRBV3-1 CASSQVGRVTEAFF
TRBV5-5 CASSRQQTNYGYTF
TRBV7-2 CASSRYGGGYNEQFF
TRBV14 CASSGRDSQETQYF
TRBV19 CASRDRARYEQYF
TRBV13 CASSTTGWGTDTQYF
TRBV7-8 CASSLGGTLVAYEQYF
TRBV5-1 CASSFHSILHKETQYF
TRBV5-1 CASSLGQGITEAFF
TRBV6-1 CASSGRGADQPQHF
TRBV20-1 CSARGTGGGDTEAFF
TRBV25-1 CASSELGTSSGNTIYF
TRBV7-2 CASSPLSVGDTQYF
TRBV20-1 CSAKPGQGISGANVLTF
TRBV29-1 CSVDRGGDHEQYF
TRBV28 CASTLPGSGYGYTF
TRBV19 CARFPLPGTSGRNEQFF
TRBV6-4 CASSGATGWNYGYTF
TRBV20-1 CSARDASGRAYDEQFF
TRBV6-1 CASSEAHNSPLHF
TRBV9 CASSVGGGLSYEQYF
TRBV10-2 CASSESKGGNQPQHF
TRBV27 CASRPSGTDFSRTEAFF
TRBV12-3/TRBV12-4 CASSFLAGAYGYTF